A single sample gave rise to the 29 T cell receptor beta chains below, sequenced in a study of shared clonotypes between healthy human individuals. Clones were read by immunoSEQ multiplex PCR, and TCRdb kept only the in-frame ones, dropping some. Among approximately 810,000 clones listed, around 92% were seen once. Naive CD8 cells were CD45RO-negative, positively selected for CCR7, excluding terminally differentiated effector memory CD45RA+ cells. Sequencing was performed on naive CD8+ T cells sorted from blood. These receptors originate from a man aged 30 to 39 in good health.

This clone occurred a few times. CDR3 sequence: CASSPAVGNTGELFF. CDR3 sequence (DNA): TGTGCCAGCAGCCCCGCGGTGGGGAACACCGGGGAGCTGTTTTTT. V gene TRBV7-9 combines with J gene TRBJ2-2, with D unresolved. The CDR3 has 15 amino acids. V was shortened by 5 bases and J by 1 base, with 11 bases between the two germline ends. Germline V gene data show CDR1 as SEHNR and CDR2 as FQNEAQ (reference sequence).

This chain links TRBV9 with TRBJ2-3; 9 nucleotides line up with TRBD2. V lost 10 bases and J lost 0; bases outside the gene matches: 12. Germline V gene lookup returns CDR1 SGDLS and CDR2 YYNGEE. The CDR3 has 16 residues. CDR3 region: CASSTPSGVSTDTQYF. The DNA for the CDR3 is TGTGCCTCCAGCACGCCTAGCGGGGTTAGCACAGATACGCAGTATTTT.

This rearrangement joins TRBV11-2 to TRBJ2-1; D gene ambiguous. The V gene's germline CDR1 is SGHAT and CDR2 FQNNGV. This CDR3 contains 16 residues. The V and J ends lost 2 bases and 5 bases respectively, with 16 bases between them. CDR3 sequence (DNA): TGTGCCAGCAGCTTAAACTCTCCCGGAAGACACAATGAGCAGTTCTTC. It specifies CASSLNSPGRHNEQFF.

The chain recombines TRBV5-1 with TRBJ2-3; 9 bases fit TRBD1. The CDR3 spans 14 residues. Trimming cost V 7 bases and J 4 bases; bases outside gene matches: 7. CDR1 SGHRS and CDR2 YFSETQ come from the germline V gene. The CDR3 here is CASGDRGAADTQYF. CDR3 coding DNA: TGCGCCAGCGGCGACAGGGGGGCCGCAGATACGCAGTATTTT.

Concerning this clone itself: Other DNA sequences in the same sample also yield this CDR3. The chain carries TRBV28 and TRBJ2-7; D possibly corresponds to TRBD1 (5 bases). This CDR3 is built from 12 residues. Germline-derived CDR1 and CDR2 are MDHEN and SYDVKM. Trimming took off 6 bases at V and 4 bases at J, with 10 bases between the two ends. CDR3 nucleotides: TGTGCCAGCAGCTCCGACAGATACGAGCAGTACTTC. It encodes CASSSDRYEQYF.

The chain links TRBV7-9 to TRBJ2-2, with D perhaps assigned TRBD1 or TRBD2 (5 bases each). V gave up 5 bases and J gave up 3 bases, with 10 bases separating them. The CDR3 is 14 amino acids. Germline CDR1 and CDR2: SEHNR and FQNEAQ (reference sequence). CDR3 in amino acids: CASSTGRYTGELFF. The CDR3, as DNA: TGTGCCAGCAGCACGGGACGTTACACCGGGGAGCTGTTTTTT.

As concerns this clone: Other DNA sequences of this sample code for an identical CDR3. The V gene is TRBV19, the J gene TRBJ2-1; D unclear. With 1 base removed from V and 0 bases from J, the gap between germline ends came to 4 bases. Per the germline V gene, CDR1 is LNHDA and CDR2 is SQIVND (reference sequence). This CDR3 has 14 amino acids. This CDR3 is CASSIAGSYNEQFF. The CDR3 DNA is TGTGCCAGTAGTATAGCGGGCTCCTACAATGAGCAGTTCTTC. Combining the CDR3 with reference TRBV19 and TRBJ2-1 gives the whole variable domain DGGITQSPKYLFRKEGQNVTLSCEQNLNHDAMYWYRQDPGQGLRLIYYSQIVNDFQKGDIAEGYSVSREKKESFPLTVTSAQKNPTAFYLCASSIAGSYNEQFFGPGTRLTVL.

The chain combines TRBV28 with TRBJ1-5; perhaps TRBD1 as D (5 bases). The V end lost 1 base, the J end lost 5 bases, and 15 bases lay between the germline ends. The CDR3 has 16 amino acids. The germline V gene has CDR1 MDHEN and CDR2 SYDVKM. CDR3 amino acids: CASSLLGRGTDQPQHF. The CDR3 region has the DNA TGTGCCAGCAGTTTATTGGGTAGGGGAACCGATCAGCCCCAGCATTTT.

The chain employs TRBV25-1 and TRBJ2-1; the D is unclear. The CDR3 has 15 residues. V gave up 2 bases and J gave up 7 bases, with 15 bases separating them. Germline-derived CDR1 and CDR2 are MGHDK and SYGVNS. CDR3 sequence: CASSEIADTANEQFF. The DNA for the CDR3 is TGTGCCAGCAGTGAAATCGCTGACACGGCAAATGAGCAGTTCTTC.

CDR3 DNA: TGTGCCAGCAACGGGGGCTACGAGCAGTACTTC. It is translated as CASNGGYEQYF. V is TRBV7-9 and J is TRBJ2-7; a weak D match, TRBD2 (6 bases). The CDR3 extends over 11 amino acids. Germline CDR1 SEHNR, CDR2 FQNEAQ (reference sequence). Trimming removed 7 bases at V and 3 bases at J, with 7 bases between. The full variable domain, its missing parts supplied by reference TRBV7-9 and TRBJ2-7, is DTGVSQNPRHKITKRGQNVTFRCDPISEHNRLYWYRQTLGQGPEFLTYFQNEAQLEKSRLLSDRFSAERPKGSFSTLEIQRTEQGDSAMYLCASNGGYEQYFGPGTRLTVT.

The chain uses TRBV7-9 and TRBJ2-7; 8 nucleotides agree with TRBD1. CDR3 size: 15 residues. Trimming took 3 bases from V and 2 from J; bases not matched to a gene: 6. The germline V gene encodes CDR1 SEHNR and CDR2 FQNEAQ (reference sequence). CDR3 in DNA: TGTGCCAGCAGCTTTACCCAGGGGGCAACCTACGAGCAGTACTTC. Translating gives CASSFTQGATYEQYF.

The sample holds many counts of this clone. The CDR3 spells CASMQGLQTNEKLFF. The DNA for the CDR3 is TGTGCCAGCATGCAGGGACTTCAGACTAATGAAAAACTGTTTTTT. The rearrangement links TRBV6-1 to TRBJ1-4; TRBD1 is a possible D gene (5 bases). Trimming removed 7 bases from V and 2 bases from J, with 14 bases in between. CDR1 and CDR2 (germline): MNHNS, SASEGT. CDR3 length: 15 amino acids.

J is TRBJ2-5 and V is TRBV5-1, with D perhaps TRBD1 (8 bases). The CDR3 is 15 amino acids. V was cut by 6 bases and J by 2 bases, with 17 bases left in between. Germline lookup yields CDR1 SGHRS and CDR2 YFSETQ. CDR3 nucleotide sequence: TGCGCCAGCACAGATACAGGGGGAGGGCAAGAGACCCAGTACTTC. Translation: CASTDTGGGQETQYF.

CDR3 coding DNA: TGTGCCAGCAGCTTGGAGGGAGATACCTACGAGCAGTACTTC. Protein: CASSLEGDTYEQYF. This chain connects TRBV7-9 to TRBJ2-7, with D perhaps matching TRBD2 (6 bases). Trimming pared 3 bases from V and 2 bases from J, leaving 11 bases between. The CDR3 has 14 amino acids. Per the germline V gene, CDR1 is SEHNR and CDR2 is FQNEAQ (reference sequence).

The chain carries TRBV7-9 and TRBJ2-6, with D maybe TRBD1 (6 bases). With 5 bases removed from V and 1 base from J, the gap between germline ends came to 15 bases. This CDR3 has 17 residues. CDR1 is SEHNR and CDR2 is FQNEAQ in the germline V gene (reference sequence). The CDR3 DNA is TGTGCCAGCAGCAAGCCGGGACACCAATCTGGGGCCAACGTCCTGACTTTC. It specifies CASSKPGHQSGANVLTF.

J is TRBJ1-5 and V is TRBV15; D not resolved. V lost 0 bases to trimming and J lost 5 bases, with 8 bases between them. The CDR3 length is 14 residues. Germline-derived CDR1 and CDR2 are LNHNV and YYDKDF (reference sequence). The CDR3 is CATSRDTTHQPQHF. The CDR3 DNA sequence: TGTGCCACCAGCAGAGACACGACACATCAGCCCCAGCATTTT. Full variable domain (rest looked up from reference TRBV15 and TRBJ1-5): DAMVIQNPRYQVTQFGKPVTLSCSQTLNHNVMYWYQQKSSQAPKLLFHYYDKDFNNEADTPDNFQSRRPNTSFCFLDIRSPGLGDTAMYLCATSRDTTHQPQHFGDGTRLSIL.

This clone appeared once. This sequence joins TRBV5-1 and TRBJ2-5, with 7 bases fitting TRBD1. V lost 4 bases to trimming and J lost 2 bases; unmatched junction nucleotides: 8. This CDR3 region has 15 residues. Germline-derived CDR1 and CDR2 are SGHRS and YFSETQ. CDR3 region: CASSETGRQQETQYF. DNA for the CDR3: TGCGCCAGCAGCGAGACAGGGAGACAGCAAGAGACCCAGTACTTC.

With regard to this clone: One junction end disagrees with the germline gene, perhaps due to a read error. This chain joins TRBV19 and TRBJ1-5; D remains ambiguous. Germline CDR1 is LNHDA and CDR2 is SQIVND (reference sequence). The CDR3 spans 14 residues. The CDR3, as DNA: TGTGCCAGTAGTATAATTCTCGGGAATCGGCCCCAGCATTTT. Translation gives CASSIILGNRPQHF.

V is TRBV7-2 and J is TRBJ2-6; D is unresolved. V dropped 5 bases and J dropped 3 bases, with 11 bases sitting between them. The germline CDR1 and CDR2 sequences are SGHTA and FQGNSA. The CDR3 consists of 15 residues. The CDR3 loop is CASSPLVSGANVLTF. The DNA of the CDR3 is TGTGCCAGCAGCCCGCTAGTAAGTGGGGCCAACGTCCTGACTTTC.

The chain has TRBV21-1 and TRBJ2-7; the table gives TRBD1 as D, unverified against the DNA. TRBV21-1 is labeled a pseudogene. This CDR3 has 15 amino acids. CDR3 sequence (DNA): TGTGCCAGCAGCAAAATAGGGGAAGACGTCTGGGAGCAGTACTTC. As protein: CASSKIGEDVWEQYF.

The CDR3 here is CASNIKGQGFGGEQFF. The CDR3 DNA follows: TGTGCCAGCAACATAAAGGGACAGGGATTCGGGGGTGAGCAGTTCTTC. The chain recombines TRBV5-8 with TRBJ2-1, with TRBD1 matching over 9 bases. V was pared by 6 bases and J by 9 bases, with 16 bases of the junction left unmatched. This CDR3 comprises 16 residues. CDR1 and CDR2 from the germline V gene are SGHTS and YDEGEE.

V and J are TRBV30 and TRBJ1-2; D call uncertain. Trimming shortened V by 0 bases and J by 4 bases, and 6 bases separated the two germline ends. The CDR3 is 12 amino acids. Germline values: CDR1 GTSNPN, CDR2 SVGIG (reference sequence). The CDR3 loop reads CAWSVRGYGYTF. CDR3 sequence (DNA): TGTGCCTGGAGTGTTCGTGGCTATGGCTACACCTTC.

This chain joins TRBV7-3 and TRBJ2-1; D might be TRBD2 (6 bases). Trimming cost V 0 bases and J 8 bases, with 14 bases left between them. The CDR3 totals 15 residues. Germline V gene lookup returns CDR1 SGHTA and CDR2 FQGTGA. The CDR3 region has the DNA TGTGCCAGCAGCTTAACGGGCCTGGGCGGGGATGAGCAGTTCTTC. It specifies CASSLTGLGGDEQFF.

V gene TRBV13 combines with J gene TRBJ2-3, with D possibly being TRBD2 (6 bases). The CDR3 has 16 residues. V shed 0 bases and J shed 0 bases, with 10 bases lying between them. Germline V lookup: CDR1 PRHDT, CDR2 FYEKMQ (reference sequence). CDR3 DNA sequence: TGTGCCAGCAGCTTAGGGCGGGGCTTAAGCACAGATACGCAGTATTTT. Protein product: CASSLGRGLSTDTQYF.

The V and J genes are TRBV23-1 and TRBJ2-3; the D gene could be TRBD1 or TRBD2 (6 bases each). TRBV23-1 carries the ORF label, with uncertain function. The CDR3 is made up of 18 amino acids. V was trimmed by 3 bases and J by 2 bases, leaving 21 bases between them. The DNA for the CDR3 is TGCGCCAGCAGTCACAGGGGACTTTCCACACTGCACACAGATACGCAGTATTTT. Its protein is CASSHRGLSTLHTDTQYF.

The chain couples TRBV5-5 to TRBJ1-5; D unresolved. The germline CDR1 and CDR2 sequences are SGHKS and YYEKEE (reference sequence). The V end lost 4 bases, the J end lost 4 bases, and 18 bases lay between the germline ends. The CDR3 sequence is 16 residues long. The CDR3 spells CASSLTDGLLNQPQHF. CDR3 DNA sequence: TGTGCCAGCAGCCTGACGGACGGCCTTTTAAATCAGCCCCAGCATTTT. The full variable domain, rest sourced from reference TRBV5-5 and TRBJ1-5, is DAGVTQSPTHLIKTRGQQVTLRCSPISGHKSVSWYQQVLGQGPQFIFQYYEKEERGRGNFPDRFSARQFPNYSSELNVNALLLGDSALYLCASSLTDGLLNQPQHFGDGTRLSIL.

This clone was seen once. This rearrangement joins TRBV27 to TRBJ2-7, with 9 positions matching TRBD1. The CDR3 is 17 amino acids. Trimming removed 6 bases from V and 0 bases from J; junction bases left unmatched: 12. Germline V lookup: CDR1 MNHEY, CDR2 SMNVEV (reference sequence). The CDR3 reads CASRAGHRGLLSYEQYF. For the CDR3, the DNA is TGTGCCAGCAGGGCCGGTCACAGGGGGCTTCTCTCCTACGAGCAGTACTTC.

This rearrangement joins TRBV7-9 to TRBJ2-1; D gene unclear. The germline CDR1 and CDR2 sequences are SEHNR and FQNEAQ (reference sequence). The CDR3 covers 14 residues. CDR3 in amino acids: CGGDIISSYNEQFF. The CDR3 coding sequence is TGTGGAGGCGACATTATAAGCTCCTACAATGAGCAGTTCTTC. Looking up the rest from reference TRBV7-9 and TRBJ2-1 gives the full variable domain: DTGVSQNPRHKITKRGQNVTFRCDPISEHNRLYWYRQTLGQGPEFLTYFQNEAQLEKSRLLSDRFSAERPKGSFSTLEIQRTEQGDSAMYLCGGDIISSYNEQFFGPGTRLTVL.

The CDR3, as DNA: TGCGCCAGCAGCCATCAGATTTCGGCCAAAAACATTCAGTACTTC. Translation gives CASSHQISAKNIQYF. V gene TRBV4-1 combines with J gene TRBJ2-4, with D unresolved. Germline CDR1 reads MGHRA; CDR2 reads YSYEKL. CDR3 length: 15 amino acids. V lost 3 bases and J 1 base, leaving 10 bases between the germline ends.